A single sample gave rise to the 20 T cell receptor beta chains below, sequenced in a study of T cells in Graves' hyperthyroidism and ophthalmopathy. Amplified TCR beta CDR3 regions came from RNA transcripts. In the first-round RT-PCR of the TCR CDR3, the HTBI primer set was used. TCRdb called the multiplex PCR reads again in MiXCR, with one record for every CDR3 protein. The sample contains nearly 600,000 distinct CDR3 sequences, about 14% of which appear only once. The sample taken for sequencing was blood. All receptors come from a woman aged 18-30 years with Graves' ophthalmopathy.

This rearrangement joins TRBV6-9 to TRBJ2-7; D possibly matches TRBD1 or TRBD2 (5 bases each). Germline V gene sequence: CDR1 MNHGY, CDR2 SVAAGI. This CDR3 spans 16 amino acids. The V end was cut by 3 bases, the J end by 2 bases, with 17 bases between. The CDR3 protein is CASSYWGFTTTYEQYF. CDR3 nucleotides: TGTGCCAGCAGTTACTGGGGGTTTACGACAACCTACGAGCAGTACTTC.

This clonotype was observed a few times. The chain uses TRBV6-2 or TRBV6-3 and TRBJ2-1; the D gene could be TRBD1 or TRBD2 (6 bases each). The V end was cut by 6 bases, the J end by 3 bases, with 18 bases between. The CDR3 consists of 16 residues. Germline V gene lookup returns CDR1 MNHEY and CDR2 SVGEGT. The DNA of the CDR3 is TGTGCCAGCAGACCCCTGGGGGGCCCTCTCTACAATGAGCAGTTCTTC. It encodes CASRPLGGPLYNEQFF.

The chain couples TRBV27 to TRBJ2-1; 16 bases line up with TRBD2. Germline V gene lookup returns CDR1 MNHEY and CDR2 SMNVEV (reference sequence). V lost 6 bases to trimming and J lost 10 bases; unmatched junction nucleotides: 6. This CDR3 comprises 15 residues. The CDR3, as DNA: TGTGCCAGCAGCCTTGGGACTAGCGGGAGGGTCGAGCAGTTCTTC. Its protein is CASSLGTSGRVEQFF.

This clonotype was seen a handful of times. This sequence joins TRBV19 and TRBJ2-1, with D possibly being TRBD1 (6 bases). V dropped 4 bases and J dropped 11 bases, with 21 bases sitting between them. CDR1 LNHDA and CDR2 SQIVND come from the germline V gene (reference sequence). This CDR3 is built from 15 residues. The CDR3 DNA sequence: TGTGCCAGTAGTACCCGTGGTGGGCGACAGGATAAGCAGTTCTTC. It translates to CASSTRGGRQDKQFF.

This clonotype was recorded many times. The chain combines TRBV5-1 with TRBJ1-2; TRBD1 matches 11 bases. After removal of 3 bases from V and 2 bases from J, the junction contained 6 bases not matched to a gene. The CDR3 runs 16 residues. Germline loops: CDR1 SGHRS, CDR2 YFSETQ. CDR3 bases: TGCGCCAGCAGCTCGGACAGGGGGCGAGTGAACTATGGCTACACCTTC. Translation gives CASSSDRGRVNYGYTF.

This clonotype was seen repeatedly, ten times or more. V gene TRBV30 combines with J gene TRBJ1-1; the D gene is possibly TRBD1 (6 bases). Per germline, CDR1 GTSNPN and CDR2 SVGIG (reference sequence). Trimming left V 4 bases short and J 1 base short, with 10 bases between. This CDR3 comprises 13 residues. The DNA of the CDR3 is TGTGCCTGGACCGGGACATCGAACACTGAAGCTTTCTTT. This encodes CAWTGTSNTEAFF.

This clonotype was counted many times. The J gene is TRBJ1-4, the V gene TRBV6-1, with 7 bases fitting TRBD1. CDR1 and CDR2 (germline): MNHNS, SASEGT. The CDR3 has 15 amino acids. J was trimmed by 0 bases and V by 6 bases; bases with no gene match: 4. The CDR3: CASSLGTATNEKLFF. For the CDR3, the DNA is TGTGCCAGCAGCCTGGGGACAGCAACTAATGAAAAACTGTTTTTT.

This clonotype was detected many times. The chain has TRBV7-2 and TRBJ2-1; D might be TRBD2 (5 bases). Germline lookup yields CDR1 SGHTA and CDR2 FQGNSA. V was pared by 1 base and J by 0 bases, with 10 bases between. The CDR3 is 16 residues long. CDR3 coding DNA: TGTGCCAGCAGCTTAGACGTGGGAGACTCCTACAATGAGCAGTTCTTC. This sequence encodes CASSLDVGDSYNEQFF.

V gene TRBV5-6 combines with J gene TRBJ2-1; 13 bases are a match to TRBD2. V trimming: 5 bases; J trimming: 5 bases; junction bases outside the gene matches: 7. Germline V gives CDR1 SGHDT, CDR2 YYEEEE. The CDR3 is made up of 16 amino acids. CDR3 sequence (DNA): TGTGCCAGCAGACTAGGACTAGCGGGAGTGCACAATGAGCAGTTCTTC. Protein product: CASRLGLAGVHNEQFF.

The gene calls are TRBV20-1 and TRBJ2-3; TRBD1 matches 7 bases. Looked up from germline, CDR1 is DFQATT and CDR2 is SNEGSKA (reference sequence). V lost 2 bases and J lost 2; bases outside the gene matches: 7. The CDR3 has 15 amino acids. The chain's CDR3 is CSARNRDRATDTQYF. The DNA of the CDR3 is TGCAGTGCTAGAAACCGGGACAGAGCCACAGATACGCAGTATTTT.

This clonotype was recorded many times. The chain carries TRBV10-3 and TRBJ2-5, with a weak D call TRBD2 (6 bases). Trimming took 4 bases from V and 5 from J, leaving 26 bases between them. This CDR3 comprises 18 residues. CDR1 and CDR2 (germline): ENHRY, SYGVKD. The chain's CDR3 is CAISVRATGTPLEETQYF. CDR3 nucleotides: TGTGCCATCAGTGTTAGGGCTACCGGGACTCCACTGGAGGAGACCCAGTACTTC.

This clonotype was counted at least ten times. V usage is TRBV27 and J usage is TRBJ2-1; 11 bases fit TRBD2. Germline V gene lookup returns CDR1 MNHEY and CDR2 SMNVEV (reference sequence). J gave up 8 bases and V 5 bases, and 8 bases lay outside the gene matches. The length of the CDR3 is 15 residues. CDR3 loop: CASSGSGTSGHEQFF. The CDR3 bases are TGTGCCAGCAGTGGCAGTGGGACTAGCGGCCATGAGCAGTTCTTC.

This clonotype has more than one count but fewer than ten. CDR3: CSARESGISYEQYF. In DNA form, the CDR3 reads TGCAGTGCTAGAGAATCAGGGATCTCCTACGAGCAGTACTTC. J is TRBJ2-7 and V is TRBV20-1, with D perhaps TRBD1 (5 bases). The CDR3 spans 14 residues. Per the germline V gene, CDR1 is DFQATT and CDR2 is SNEGSKA (reference sequence). V lost 0 bases and J 0 bases, leaving 9 bases between the germline ends.

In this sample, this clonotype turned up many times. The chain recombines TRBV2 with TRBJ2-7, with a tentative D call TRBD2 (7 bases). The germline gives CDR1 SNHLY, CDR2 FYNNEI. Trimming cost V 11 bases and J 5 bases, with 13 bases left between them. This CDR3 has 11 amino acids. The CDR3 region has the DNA TGTGCCCGAGGGGGGGCCCACGAGCAGTACTTC. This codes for CARGGAHEQYF.

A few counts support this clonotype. CDR3 coding DNA: TGTGCCAGCAGTTACTCAATGGGGAGCTCCTATAATTCACCCCTCCACTTT. This sequence encodes CASSYSMGSSYNSPLHF. This chain uses TRBV6-6 with TRBJ1-6, with D unresolved. Germline CDR1 is MNHNY and CDR2 is SVGAGI (reference sequence). Deletions cut 0 bases from V and 0 bases from J, with 9 bases between. This CDR3 has 17 residues.

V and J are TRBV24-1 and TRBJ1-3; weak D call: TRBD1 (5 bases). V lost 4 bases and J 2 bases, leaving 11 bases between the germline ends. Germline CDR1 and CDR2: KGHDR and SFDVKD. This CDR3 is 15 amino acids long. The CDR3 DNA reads TGTGCCACCAGTGACCCTAAGACAGCTGGAAACACCATATATTTT. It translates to CATSDPKTAGNTIYF.

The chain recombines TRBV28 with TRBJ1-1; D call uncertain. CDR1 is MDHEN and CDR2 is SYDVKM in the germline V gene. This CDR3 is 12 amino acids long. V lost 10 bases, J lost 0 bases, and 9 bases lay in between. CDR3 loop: CAIKGMNTEAFF. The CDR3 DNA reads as TGTGCCATTAAGGGTATGAACACTGAAGCTTTCTTT. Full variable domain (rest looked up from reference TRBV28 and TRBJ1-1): DVKVTQSSRYLVKRTGEKVFLECVQDMDHENMFWYRQDPGLGLRLIYFSYDVKMKEKGDIPEGYSVSREKKERFSLILESASTNQTSMYLCAIKGMNTEAFFGQGTRLTVV.

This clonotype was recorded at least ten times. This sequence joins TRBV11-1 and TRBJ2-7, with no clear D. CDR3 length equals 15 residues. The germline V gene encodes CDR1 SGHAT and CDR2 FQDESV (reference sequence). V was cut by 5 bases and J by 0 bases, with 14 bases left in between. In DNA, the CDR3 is TGTGCCAGCAGCCGTAATCTGTTTAGCTCCTACGAGCAGTACTTC. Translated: CASSRNLFSSYEQYF.

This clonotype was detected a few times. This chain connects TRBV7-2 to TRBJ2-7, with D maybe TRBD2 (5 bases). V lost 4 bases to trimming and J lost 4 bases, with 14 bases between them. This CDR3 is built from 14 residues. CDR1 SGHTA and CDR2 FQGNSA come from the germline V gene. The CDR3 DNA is TGTGCCAGCAGCTCTGGACTCGGCCGGTACGAGCAGTACTTC. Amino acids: CASSSGLGRYEQYF.

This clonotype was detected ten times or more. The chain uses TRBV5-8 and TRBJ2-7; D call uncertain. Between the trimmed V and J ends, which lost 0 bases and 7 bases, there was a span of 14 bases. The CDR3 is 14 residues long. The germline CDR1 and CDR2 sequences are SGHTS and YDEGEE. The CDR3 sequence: CASSLVETLEEQYF. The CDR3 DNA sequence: TGTGCCAGCAGCTTGGTTGAGACTTTGGAGGAGCAGTACTTC.